One and the same sample provided the 14 T cell receptor beta chains below, sequenced in a study of identical twins. TCRdb itself ran the 5' RACE reads through MiXCR, one entry per CDR3 protein. In the table there are hundreds of thousands of distinct CDR3 sequences, roughly 18% of which are singletons. These same records also appear under a second study, on T cells expressing NK-cell markers.

The sequencing sample was made of PBMCs. Every receptor here comes from a woman aged 18-30 years in good health.

This clonotype occurred many times. V gene TRBV7-6 combines with J gene TRBJ1-1; 9 positions match TRBD1. Unmatched junction bases numbered 9, after V lost 4 bases and J lost 6 bases. CDR1 is SGHVS and CDR2 is FNYEAQ in the germline V gene. The CDR3 has 15 residues. The CDR3 spells CASSSRGQGFAEAFF. In DNA form, the CDR3 reads TGTGCCAGCAGCTCGAGGGGACAGGGTTTTGCTGAAGCTTTCTTT.

The chain employs TRBV20-1 and TRBJ2-1; 7 bases map to TRBD1. The germline V gene encodes CDR1 DFQATT and CDR2 SNEGSKA (reference sequence). J was trimmed by 3 bases and V by 4 bases; bases with no gene match: 18. This CDR3 is built from 18 residues. Here the CDR3 reads CSAILLRDRRANYNEQFF. The CDR3 DNA follows: TGCAGTGCTATCCTCCTCCGGGACAGACGAGCCAACTACAATGAGCAGTTCTTC.

This clonotype was recorded a few times. V is TRBV5-1 and J is TRBJ2-2; unclear D gene. V was cut by 4 bases and J by 5 bases, with 15 bases left in between. This CDR3 is built from 15 residues. Germline V gene lookup returns CDR1 SGHRS and CDR2 YFSETQ. In DNA form, the CDR3 reads TGCGCCAGCAGCCACGACACCCTTAGGACCGGGGAGCTGTTTTTT. Its translation is CASSHDTLRTGELFF.

The count of this clonotype is one. The chain employs TRBV28 and TRBJ2-1; 8 bases are shared with TRBD1. The V segment lost 7 bases and the J segment 8 bases; nucleotides outside the gene matches: 13. From germline, CDR1 is MDHEN and CDR2 SYDVKM. CDR3 length equals 15 residues. In DNA, the CDR3 is TGTGCCAGCACCCTAAAAAGGACAGGGCTCGATGAGCAGTTCTTC. This sequence encodes CASTLKRTGLDEQFF.

Only a few counts were recorded for this clonotype. This chain uses TRBV11-2 with TRBJ2-7; 8 positions match TRBD2. CDR3 length: 15 residues. The germline CDR1 and CDR2 sequences are SGHAT and FQNNGV. Trimming at V came to 3 bases and at J to 1 base, leaving 5 bases not matched to a gene. The DNA of the CDR3 is TGTGCCAGCAGCTTCGCTAGCGGGCCGTCCTACGAGCAGTACTTC. Amino acids: CASSFASGPSYEQYF.

This clonotype was seen only a few times. This rearrangement joins TRBV18 to TRBJ2-5; TRBD2 is a possible D gene (6 bases). This CDR3 comprises 14 residues. Trimming stripped 0 bases from V and 2 bases from J, with 7 bases between. Germline V gene data show CDR1 as KGHSH and CDR2 as LQKENI. CDR3: CASSPPGLQETQYF. In nucleotides, the CDR3 is TGTGCCAGCTCACCACCGGGACTGCAAGAGACCCAGTACTTC.

In this sample, this clonotype turned up a few times. The rearrangement uses TRBV29-1 and TRBJ2-7; perhaps TRBD1 as D (6 bases). CDR3 length: 11 amino acids. Trimming cost V 5 bases and J 4 bases, with 9 bases left between them. Germline-derived CDR1 and CDR2 are SQVTM and ANQGSEA. CDR3 nucleotides: TGCAGCGTTAGGACAGTTTACGAGCAGTACTTC. As protein: CSVRTVYEQYF.

This clonotype came up a few times. CDR3: CASSLASGTSQFF. CDR3 in DNA: TGTGCCAGCAGCTTAGCTTCCGGGACTAGTCAGTTCTTC. The chain carries TRBV7-9 and TRBJ2-1, with 8 bases aligning to TRBD2. Trimming cost V 0 bases and J 13 bases; bases outside gene matches: 5. The CDR3 covers 13 residues. Germline V gene data show CDR1 as SEHNR and CDR2 as FQNEAQ (reference sequence). The variable domain in full, with the rest retrieved from reference TRBV7-9 and TRBJ2-1, is DTGVSQNPRHKITKRGQNVTFRCDPISEHNRLYWYRQTLGQGPEFLTYFQNEAQLEKSRLLSDRFSAERPKGSFSTLEIQRTEQGDSAMYLCASSLASGTSQFFGPGTRLTVL.

In this sample, this clonotype turned up a few times. The chain employs TRBV2 and TRBJ1-1, with D possibly being TRBD1 (6 bases). This CDR3 is 16 amino acids long. The V end lost 4 bases, the J end lost 3 bases, and 18 bases lay between the germline ends. The germline gives CDR1 SNHLY, CDR2 FYNNEI. The chain's CDR3 is CASSVGHYLWYTEAFF. The CDR3, as DNA: TGTGCCAGCAGTGTGGGACACTACCTATGGTACACTGAAGCTTTCTTT.

The rearrangement joins TRBV7-9 to TRBJ2-2; tentative D call: TRBD2 (5 bases). The CDR3 contains 17 residues. Trimming took 5 bases from V and 1 from J, leaving 17 bases between them. Per germline, CDR1 SEHNR and CDR2 FQNEAQ (reference sequence). The CDR3 DNA follows: TGTGCCAGCAGCCATTACTCCGGAGGAATGAACACCGGGGAGCTGTTTTTT. Its protein is CASSHYSGGMNTGELFF. The whole variable domain, filled in from reference TRBV7-9 and TRBJ2-2, reads DTGVSQNPRHKITKRGQNVTFRCDPISEHNRLYWYRQTLGQGPEFLTYFQNEAQLEKSRLLSDRFSAERPKGSFSTLEIQRTEQGDSAMYLCASSHYSGGMNTGELFFGEGSRLTVL.

In this sample, this clonotype turned up a few times. V usage is TRBV5-6 and J usage is TRBJ2-3; no clear D. V shed 0 bases and J shed 11 bases, with 10 bases lying between them. This CDR3 has 12 amino acids. Germline CDR1 SGHDT, CDR2 YYEEEE. In DNA form, the CDR3 reads TGTGCCAGCAGCTTGGTACTTCGCGGGCAGTATTTT. This translates into CASSLVLRGQYF.

There are a few counts of this clonotype. V gene TRBV6-6 combines with J gene TRBJ2-3; D not resolved. V was cut by 7 bases and J by 5 bases, with 10 bases left in between. The CDR3 extends over 12 amino acids. Germline V gene sequence: CDR1 MNHNY, CDR2 SVGAGI (reference sequence). CDR3 bases: TGTGCCAGCACGAGAACCGGAGATACGCAGTATTTT. This sequence encodes CASTRTGDTQYF.

The V and J genes are TRBV10-3 and TRBJ1-2; TRBD1 might be the D (6 bases). Germline CDR1 and CDR2: ENHRY and SYGVKD. The CDR3 extends over 13 amino acids. Deletions cut 7 bases from V and 6 bases from J, with 15 bases between. CDR3 sequence: CAIKAGAGDGYTF. The CDR3 DNA reads as TGTGCCATCAAGGCGGGGGCGGGGGATGGCTACACCTTC.

The rearrangement links TRBV4-3 to TRBJ2-3; D call uncertain. The length of the CDR3 is 14 residues. Germline V gene sequence: CDR1 LGHNA, CDR2 YSLEER. Between the trimmed V and J ends, which lost 3 bases and 0 bases, there was a span of 7 bases. The DNA of the CDR3 is TGCGCCAGCAGCCACCGAACTAGCACAGATACGCAGTATTTT. Its translation: CASSHRTSTDTQYF.